The next 8 T cell receptor beta chains were all read from a single sample in a study of CD8+CD57+ T cells in acquired aplastic anemia. Genomic DNA templated the TCR beta VDJ and CDR3 profiling. TCRdb ran MiXCR on the reads and lists one entry per CDR3 protein. The sample lists some 130,000 distinct CDR3 sequences, 48% occurring once. Sequenced material: sorted CD4+, CD8+, or CD8+CD57+ T cells (not recorded which) from PBMCs. The source is a human donor in good health, serving as a control.

This clonotype was observed at least ten times. The DNA for the CDR3 is TGTGCCAGCAGCTCCCGGACAGGGGGCAATCAGCCCCAGCATTTT. Encoded protein: CASSSRTGGNQPQHF. The chain has TRBV7-2 and TRBJ1-5; 9 positions match TRBD1. Germline loops: CDR1 SGHTA, CDR2 FQGNSA. After removal of 4 bases from V and 2 bases from J, the junction contained 3 bases not matched to a gene. CDR3 length: 15 amino acids.

In the case of this clonotype: A much larger clone lies one base from this, so it may be a read error. The CDR3 carries no conserved terminal phenylalanine or tryptophan, so it likely arises from a read error. The chain carries TRBV3-1 and TRBJ2-5; 13 nucleotides agree with TRBD2. V dropped 0 bases and J dropped 5; count of bases not matched to a gene: 9. Germline values: CDR1 LGHDT, CDR2 YNNKEL (reference sequence). The length of the CDR3 is 18 residues. The CDR3 reads CASSQEEWGLAGRETQYL. The CDR3 DNA follows: TGTGCCAGCAGCCAAGAAGAGTGGGGACTAGCGGGAAGGGAGACCCAGTACCTC.

At least ten counts were recorded for this clonotype. The V and J genes are TRBV12-3 or TRBV12-4 and TRBJ1-3; unclear D gene. This CDR3 comprises 13 residues. V was pared by 1 base and J by 10 bases, with 11 bases between. The CDR3 DNA follows: TGTGCCAGCAGTTTAGGGGGTATTAGAACCATATATTTT. This translates into CASSLGGIRTIYF.

The chain carries TRBV5-1 and TRBJ1-2; 10 bases match TRBD1. The CDR3 runs 15 residues. V dropped 3 bases and J dropped 6; count of bases not matched to a gene: 8. CDR1 SGHRS and CDR2 YFSETQ come from the germline V gene. The CDR3 reads CASSWGQGRTNGYTF. DNA of the CDR3: TGCGCCAGCAGCTGGGGACAGGGGAGAACGAATGGCTACACCTTC.

The rearrangement uses TRBV20-1 and TRBJ1-2, with TRBD1 identical over 7 bases. The germline V gene has CDR1 DFQATT and CDR2 SNEGSKA (reference sequence). The length of the CDR3 is 12 residues. Trimming removed 7 bases from V and 5 bases from J; junction bases left unmatched: 7. CDR3 residues: CSGTQGMYGYTF. Here the CDR3 DNA reads TGCAGTGGAACACAGGGGATGTATGGCTACACCTTC.

The rearrangement links TRBV29-1 to TRBJ1-2; tentatively, D is TRBD1 (5 bases). This CDR3 is built from 14 residues. Germline V gene data show CDR1 as SQVTM and CDR2 as ANQGSEA. The V end was cut by 5 bases, the J end by 0 bases, with 13 bases between. The CDR3 loop reads CSVRGGVSNYGYTF. CDR3 sequence (DNA): TGCAGCGTTCGCGGGGGGGTTTCTAACTATGGCTACACCTTC.

This clonotype was detected only once. This clone may be a read error of a much larger clone one base away. V and J are TRBV12-3 or TRBV12-4 and TRBJ1-2; TRBD1 matches at 9 bases. This CDR3 is 16 amino acids long. The CDR3 DNA follows: TGTACCAGTTCCAGATACTTGGGACAGGGTAACTATGGCTACACCTTC. It codes for CTSSRYLGQGNYGYTF.

Concerning this clonotype itself: A read error may be the cause here, since a much bigger clone is one base away. V usage is TRBV30 and J usage is TRBJ1-1; D is perhaps TRBD1 (6 bases). Germline V gives CDR1 GTSNPN, CDR2 SVGIG (reference sequence). Trimming removed 1 base from V and 3 bases from J, with 12 bases in between. The CDR3 is 14 amino acids. The CDR3 nucleotides read TGTGCCTGGAGTGCAGGACAGACGGACACTGAAGCTTTCTTT. Amino acids: CAWSAGQTDTEAFF.